The rows below give T cell receptor beta chains drawn from one sample of a study of cytomegalovirus exposure and HLA in healthy donors. Assay used: immunoSEQ multiplex PCR; TCRdb lists only in-frame clones, some missing. The data show fewer than 100,000 clones, with about 74% seen just once and around 15% held by the top ten. Sequencing input: PBMCs. The receptors were gathered from a man in his 60s in good health and CMV-seropositive. The CDR3 runs from the conserved cysteine through the conserved F or W. The D gene is left open where the match is weak. Only part of the rows carry a size: once, few, many, or a class if the clone is expanded.

>.|.|TRBJ2-7|TRBV18
CASSPRTASSYEQYF
TGTGCCAGCTCACCCAGGACAGCGAGCTCCTACGAGCAGTACTTC
>.|TRBD1|TRBJ1-6|TRBV5-1
CASSSRDRGRVNNSPLHF
TGCGCCAGCAGCAGCCGGGACAGGGGGCGCGTCAATAATTCACCCCTCCACTTT
>.|.|TRBJ1-2|TRBV6-1
CASSGANYGYTF
TGTGCCAGCTCGGGGGCTAACTATGGCTACACCTTC
>once|TRBD2|TRBJ2-1|TRBV29-1
CSVEELAGVEQFF
TGCAGCGTTGAAGAACTAGCGGGGGTTGAGCAGTTCTTC
>few|.|TRBJ2-7|TRBV2
CASRDTYEQYF
TGTGCCAGCAGGGACACCTACGAGCAGTACTTC
>once|.|TRBJ1-2|TRBV5-4
CASSSFGGASGGYTF
TGTGCCAGCAGCTCCTTTGGAGGGGCCTCGGGTGGCTACACCTTC
>.|.|TRBJ2-1|TRBV5-8
CASSLIYNEQFF
TGTGCCAGCAGCCTAATTTACAATGAGCAGTTCTTC
>.|.|TRBJ2-1|TRBV15
CATSRDRQASYNEQFF
TGTGCCACCAGCAGAGACCGACAGGCCTCATACAATGAGCAGTTCTTC
>.|TRBD2|TRBJ2-2|TRBV9
CASSLSGGVGGELFF
TGTGCCAGCAGCCTCAGCGGGGGGGTGGGCGGGGAGCTGTTTTTT
>.|.|TRBJ2-4|TRBV7-8
CASSLPGNIQYF
TGTGCCAGCAGCTTACCCGGGAACATTCAGTACTTC
>.|TRBD1|TRBJ2-3|TRBV7-2
CASSLAGTGGFGQYF
TGTGCCAGCAGCTTAGCCGGGACAGGGGGCTTCGGGCAGTATTTT
>.|.|TRBJ1-1|TRBV7-3
CASSLIGDTEAFF
TGTGCCAGCAGCTTGATCGGTGACACTGAAGCTTTCTTT
>.|TRBD2|TRBJ2-7|TRBV6-1
CASSEGTFRGVNSYEQYF
TGTGCCAGCAGTGAAGGCACCTTCCGGGGGGTGAATTCCTACGAGCAGTACTTC
>.|TRBD1|TRBJ1-1|TRBV2
CASSPGTGFITEAFF
TGTGCCAGCAGCCCCGGGACAGGTTTTATAACTGAAGCTTTCTTT
>.|TRBD1|TRBJ2-7|TRBV30
CAWGQVYEQYF
TGTGCCTGGGGACAGGTCTACGAGCAGTACTTC
>.|.|TRBJ2-7|TRBV11-3
CASSLAGQAGEQYF
TGTGCCAGCAGCTTAGCGGGCCAAGCGGGCGAGCAGTACTTC
>.|.|TRBJ1-1|TRBV28
CASSWSVVAFF
TGTGCCAGCAGTTGGTCAGTGGTAGCTTTCTTT
>.|TRBD1|TRBJ2-3|TRBV6-4
CASRQGATDTQYF
TGTGCCAGCAGACAGGGGGCAACAGATACGCAGTATTTT
>.|.|TRBJ1-2|TRBV14
CASSQDSSARSGYTF
TGTGCCAGCAGCCAAGATAGCTCTGCTCGGTCTGGCTACACCTTC
>.|.|TRBJ2-5|TRBV18
CASSPLGTGETQYF
TGTGCCAGCTCACCACTGGGTACGGGTGAGACCCAGTACTTC
>.|.|TRBJ2-7|TRBV6-1
CASSVRGTGVYEQYF
TGTGCCAGCAGTGTGAGGGGGACGGGTGTGTACGAGCAGTACTTC
>.|TRBD1|TRBJ1-2|TRBV5-1
CASSLAGTGGGYTF
TGCGCCAGCAGCTTGGCCGGGACAGGAGGCGGCTACACCTTC
>.|TRBD1|TRBJ2-7|TRBV4-1
CASSHALGQGGDYEQYF
TGCGCCAGCAGCCACGCCCTGGGACAGGGAGGGGATTACGAGCAGTACTTC
>.|.|TRBJ2-3|TRBV9
CASSAGVYSTDTQYF
TGTGCCAGCAGCGCAGGGGTTTACAGCACAGATACGCAGTATTTT
>.|TRBD1|TRBJ2-7|TRBV30
CAWSVLSGQKQYF
TGTGCCTGGAGTGTACTATCGGGACAGAAGCAGTACTTC
>.|TRBD2|TRBJ2-7|TRBV7-2
CASSLAGGYSSYEQYF
TGTGCCAGCAGCCTTGCGGGGGGCTACAGCTCCTACGAGCAGTACTTC
>.|.|TRBJ2-7|TRBV28
CASNGGGYSYEQYF
TGTGCCAGCAACGGCGGGGGCTACTCCTACGAGCAGTACTTC
>.|TRBD1|TRBJ1-6|TRBV18
CASSQGDRKESPLHF
TGTGCCAGCTCTCAAGGGGACAGGAAAGAATCACCCCTCCACTTT
>.|TRBD2|TRBJ2-1|TRBV9
CASSVEGLDYNEQFF
TGTGCCAGCAGCGTCGAGGGACTAGACTACAATGAGCAGTTCTTC
>.|TRBD2|TRBJ2-3|TRBV29-1
CSVEDYGGGTDTQYF
TGCAGCGTTGAAGATTACGGGGGGGGCACAGATACGCAGTATTTT
>few|.|TRBJ2-1|TRBV15
CATSSAGEVGEQFF
TGTGCCACCAGCAGCGCTGGGGAGGTTGGTGAGCAGTTCTTC
>.|TRBD1|TRBJ2-1|TRBV7-8
CASSLGRSNWDSRSYNEQFF
TGTGCCAGCAGCTTAGGACGCAGCAATTGGGACAGTCGCTCCTACAATGAGCAGTTCTTC
>.|TRBD2|TRBJ2-5|TRBV7-7
CASSPSPGRVQETQYF
TGTGCTAGCAGCCCCAGCCCCGGGAGGGTCCAAGAGACCCAGTACTTC
>few|.|TRBJ1-1|TRBV9
CASSVNSRAEAFF
TGTGCCAGCAGCGTCAACTCGAGGGCTGAAGCTTTCTTT
>once|TRBD1|TRBJ2-3|TRBV28
CASRGTVNTDTQYF
TGTGCCAGCAGGGGGACAGTCAACACAGATACGCAGTATTTT
>.|.|TRBJ1-4|TRBV4-2
CASSQDHGVDDEKLFF
TGTGCCAGCAGCCAGGACCACGGGGTAGATGATGAAAAACTGTTTTTT
>.|TRBD1|TRBJ2-5|TRBV4-2
CASSPGTEQETQYF
TGTGCCAGCAGCCCCGGGACAGAACAAGAGACCCAGTACTTC
>.|TRBD2|TRBJ2-7|TRBV9
CASSGSGGSTGEQYF
TGTGCCAGCAGTGGGAGCGGGGGGTCTACGGGGGAGCAGTACTTC
>.|TRBD1|TRBJ2-7|TRBV4-2
CASSLTTGTGGYEQYF
TGTGCCAGCAGCCTTACGACCGGGACAGGGGGATACGAGCAGTACTTC
>.|.|TRBJ2-7|TRBV5-4
CASSLPGYEQYF
TGTGCCAGCAGCCTGCCGGGGTACGAGCAGTACTTC